Below, 10 T cell receptor beta chains from the same sample are listed, as sequenced in a study of blood T cell repertoires in COVID-19. Some clones are missing from TCRdb's copy, which holds only in-frame ones; the method was immunoSEQ multiplex PCR. The table shows approximately 180,000 clones, with 70% to 90% occurring only once. The sequencing input was peripheral blood. The receptors shown here come from a human donor with active or convalescent COVID-19. The donor label of this sample is uncertain.

V is TRBV6-5 and J is TRBJ2-3; weak D call: TRBD2 (5 bases). The CDR3 has 13 residues. CDR1 MNHEY and CDR2 SVGAGI come from the germline V gene. The ends were cut back, 8 bases at V and 6 bases at J, with 15 bases in the middle. CDR3: CASGRPGMDTQYF. DNA for the CDR3: TGTGCCAGCGGGCGCCCCGGGATGGATACGCAGTATTTT.

This chain uses TRBV7-3 with TRBJ2-7, with 11 positions matching TRBD2. Germline V CDR1 and CDR2: SGHTA, FQGTGA. The CDR3 has 16 amino acids. Trimming cost V 0 bases and J 2 bases; bases outside gene matches: 3. The CDR3 spells CASSLTGLAGTYEQYF. CDR3 in DNA: TGTGCCAGCAGCTTAACCGGACTAGCGGGCACCTACGAGCAGTACTTC.

This chain uses TRBV2 with TRBJ2-1, with a tentative D call TRBD1 (5 bases). The CDR3 length is 14 residues. V lost 2 bases, J lost 10 bases, and 15 bases lay in between. Per germline, CDR1 SNHLY and CDR2 FYNNEI. CDR3 DNA: TGTGCCAGCAGTGAACAGGGCCCTTTGTGGGAGCAGTTCTTC. Its protein product is CASSEQGPLWEQFF.

The gene calls are TRBV19 and TRBJ1-1, with 8 bases aligning to TRBD1. There are 14 residues in the CDR3. Germline V gene lookup returns CDR1 LNHDA and CDR2 SQIVND (reference sequence). Trimming removed 7 bases from V and 6 bases from J; junction bases left unmatched: 10. The chain's CDR3 is CASTRRQGRAEAFF. The CDR3 bases are TGTGCCAGTACAAGAAGACAGGGGAGAGCTGAAGCTTTCTTT.

The chain employs TRBV6-5 and TRBJ1-3; D gene uncertain. The germline V gene has CDR1 MNHEY and CDR2 SVGAGI. Trimming cost V 2 bases and J 4 bases, with 6 bases left between them. The CDR3 loop spans 13 amino acids. The CDR3 is CASSYPPGNTIYF. The CDR3 DNA follows: TGTGCCAGCAGTTACCCTCCGGGAAACACCATATATTTT.

There are many counts of this clone. J is TRBJ1-3 and V is TRBV28; 12 bases agree with TRBD1. The CDR3 sequence is 16 residues long. Germline lookup yields CDR1 MDHEN and CDR2 SYDVKM. The junction had 4 bases not matched to a gene; V was cut back by 4 bases and J by 3 bases. The CDR3 loop is CASSSGTGGGGNTIYF. The CDR3 DNA follows: TGTGCCAGCAGTTCAGGGACAGGGGGCGGTGGAAACACCATATATTTT.

This clone was observed a handful of times. The chain has TRBV7-9 and TRBJ1-6; possible D gene TRBD1, 6 bases. Per germline, CDR1 SEHNR and CDR2 FQNEAQ (reference sequence). This CDR3 has 18 amino acids. V was shortened by 5 bases and J by 4 bases, with 21 bases between the two germline ends. CDR3 residues: CASSKSAHRAPYNSPLHF. The CDR3, as DNA: TGTGCCAGCAGCAAGTCGGCTCACAGGGCGCCTTATAATTCACCCCTCCACTTT.

The chain links TRBV6-1 to TRBJ2-7; unclear D gene. Trimming removed 1 base at V and 4 bases at J, with 17 bases between. Germline CDR1 MNHNS, CDR2 SASEGT. CDR3 length equals 16 residues. The CDR3 coding sequence is TGTGCCAGCAGTGAAGGATTTGCCTGGAGCTGGTACGAGCAGTACTTC. Its translation is CASSEGFAWSWYEQYF.

V is TRBV19 and J is TRBJ1-5, with 8 nucleotides matching TRBD1. The CDR3 is 16 residues long. Germline V CDR1 and CDR2: LNHDA, SQIVND (reference sequence). Trimming cost V 7 bases and J 0 bases; bases outside gene matches: 8. CDR3 nucleotides: TGTGCCAGTAAGAGGACAGGGCTGGGTAGCAATCAGCCCCAGCATTTT. This encodes CASKRTGLGSNQPQHF.

V and J are TRBV27 and TRBJ2-7; no firm D call. Germline values: CDR1 MNHEY, CDR2 SMNVEV (reference sequence). The CDR3 loop spans 14 amino acids. V lost 3 bases and J lost 2, with 11 bases in between. CDR3 residues: CASSFTALAYEQYF. Here the CDR3 DNA reads TGTGCCAGCAGTTTCACAGCTCTCGCCTACGAGCAGTACTTC.